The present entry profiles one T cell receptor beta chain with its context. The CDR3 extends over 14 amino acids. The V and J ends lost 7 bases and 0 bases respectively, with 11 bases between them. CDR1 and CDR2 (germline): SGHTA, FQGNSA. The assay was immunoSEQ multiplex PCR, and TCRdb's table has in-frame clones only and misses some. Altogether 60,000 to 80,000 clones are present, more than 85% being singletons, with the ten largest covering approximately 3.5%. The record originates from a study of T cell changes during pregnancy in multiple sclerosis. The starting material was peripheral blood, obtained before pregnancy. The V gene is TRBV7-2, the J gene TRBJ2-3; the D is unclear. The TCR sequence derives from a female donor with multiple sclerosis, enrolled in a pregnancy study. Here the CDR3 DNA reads TGTGCCAGCAAAGGCAGGCTTAGCACAGATACGCAGTATTTT. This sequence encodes CASKGRLSTDTQYF.